This T cell receptor (beta chain) came from a study of tumor-infiltrating lymphocytes in localized non-small cell lung cancer. Notes on the study in general: T-cell fraction did not differ between immunotypes IM1 and IM2. Recurrence-free survival showed no association with tumor T-cell fraction. Higher tumor T cell infiltration than in uninvolved lung was supported by TCRbeta sequencing. Only some patients had TCR sequencing, depending on available tissue.

Here immunoSEQ multiplex PCR was the method, and the copy in TCRdb shows in-frame clones only, minus some. The sample includes about 8,400 clones, over 60% of them seen just once. This CDR3 contains 14 residues. Germline CDR1 SGHRS, CDR2 YFSETQ. About this clone itself: No antigen is known for it.

The sequencing sample was made of lung tumor tissue. The clonotype comes from a human donor with non-small cell lung cancer. This chain joins TRBV5-1 and TRBJ2-7; possibly TRBD2 for D (5 bases). The J call may be mistaken, given a closer DNA end match to TRBJ2-5. CDR3 loop: CASSLGLAQETQYF. The CDR3 DNA sequence: TGCGCCAGCAGCTTGGGTCTAGCCCAAGAGACCCAGTACTTC.